The present T cell receptor (beta chain) was sequenced within a study of identical twins. Overall study results and limits: The study found that models underestimated out-of-frame TCR alpha sharing in monozygotic twins.

Healthy Caucasians were all of the donors. TCRdb called the 5' RACE reads again in MiXCR, with one record for every CDR3 protein. The sample gives more than 600,000 distinct CDR3 sequences, roughly 20% of which show up once; 10% to 15% is in the top ten. As concerns this clonotype: Its target is not known.

This CDR3 is built from 13 residues. V lost 5 bases to trimming and J lost 9 bases, with 16 bases between them. These data were also reused for a study on T cells expressing NK-cell markers. In that study: Dominant NKG2C+ clonotypes made up roughly 1.0-7.5% of CD8+ T cells in roughly 6 donors.

The clonotype was recovered from a young woman in good health. The genes are TRBV12-3 or TRBV12-4 and TRBJ1-1; unclear D gene. Sequenced sample: PBMCs. Here the CDR3 DNA reads TGTGCCAGCAGTCCCCGAGGAGGGCTCCAAGCTTTCTTT. Translating gives CASSPRGGLQAFF.